This T cell receptor (beta chain) was identified in a study of cytomegalovirus exposure and HLA in healthy donors. Points from the study as a whole: One variant, a missense change in DCLRE1C, was linked in a later analysis to TCR beta V- and J-gene trimming.

Turning to this clone: Antigen unknown.

Primers: 60 Vbeta forward and 13 Jbeta reverse. The protocol was immunoSEQ multiplex PCR, while the TCRdb copy is restricted to in-frame clones and leaves out a portion. In the table there are 130,000 or so clones, 82% of which are singletons. The J segment lost 13 bases and the V segment lost 0 bases, leaving 7 bases of the junction unmatched. The CDR3 has 13 amino acids. Per germline, CDR1 GTSNPN and CDR2 SVGIG (reference sequence). Material for sequencing was PBMCs. This chain joins TRBV30 and TRBJ2-3; the match to TRBD1 covers 10 bases. The sequence was obtained from a man between 18 and 35 years old in good health and CMV-seropositive. CDR3 bases: TGTGCCTGGAGTGTACGACAGGGGGCGTATGAGTATTTT. Protein sequence: CAWSVRQGAYEYF.